The 9 T cell receptor beta chains in this list originate from one sample, sequenced in a study of blood T cell repertoires in COVID-19. Profiling relied on immunoSEQ multiplex PCR, and the TCRdb table lists in-frame clones only, not all of them. The table has 70,000 to 100,000 clones, around 90% seen once. The sample comprised peripheral blood. All receptors come from a woman of 80 years or more with active COVID-19.

V and J are TRBV27 and TRBJ2-2; 7 bases fit TRBD1. CDR3 length equals 15 residues. The V segment lost 6 bases and the J segment 0 bases; nucleotides outside the gene matches: 4. Germline loops: CDR1 MNHEY, CDR2 SMNVEV (reference sequence). The CDR3 loop reads CASRSGQSNTGELFF. The CDR3 DNA follows: TGTGCCAGCAGGTCGGGACAGTCGAACACCGGGGAGCTGTTTTTT.

This chain joins TRBV7-2 and TRBJ2-3, with 10 bases matching TRBD2. The CDR3 has 16 amino acids. Per the germline V gene, CDR1 is SGHTA and CDR2 is FQGNSA. The J segment lost 7 bases and the V segment lost 1 base, leaving 8 bases of the junction unmatched. The CDR3 sequence is CASSLVSPSGRHTQYF. The DNA for the CDR3 is TGTGCCAGCAGCTTAGTAAGTCCTAGCGGGAGACATACGCAGTATTTT.

This chain connects TRBV7-3 to TRBJ2-2; 10 bases map to TRBD2. The CDR3 covers 19 residues. The ends lost 5 bases at V and 1 base at J; junction bases unmatched: 13. Germline V lookup: CDR1 SGHTA, CDR2 FQGTGA. Here the CDR3 reads CASSMTPGLARGNTGELFF. The CDR3 region has the DNA TGTGCCAGCAGCATGACCCCGGGACTAGCGAGAGGGAACACCGGGGAGCTGTTTTTT.

The rearrangement uses TRBV19 and TRBJ2-1; no clear D. V gave up 0 bases and J gave up 6 bases, with 9 bases separating them. This CDR3 has 14 residues. Per the germline V gene, CDR1 is LNHDA and CDR2 is SQIVND (reference sequence). CDR3 protein: CASSIEGVRNEQFF. CDR3 nucleotide sequence: TGTGCCAGTAGTATAGAAGGAGTGCGCAATGAGCAGTTCTTC.

The CDR3 nucleotides are TGTGCCAGCAGTGAATCGGGACTAGCTTTTACCACGCCCTACGAGCAGTACTTC. Its translation is CASSESGLAFTTPYEQYF. The J gene is TRBJ2-7, the V gene TRBV6-1, with 9 bases fitting TRBD2. Germline values: CDR1 MNHNS, CDR2 SASEGT. The CDR3 totals 18 residues. V trimming: 2 bases; J trimming: 2 bases; junction bases outside the gene matches: 13.

The chain carries TRBV12-3 or TRBV12-4 and TRBJ2-1; unclear D gene. The V and J ends lost 4 bases and 7 bases respectively, with 5 bases between them. This CDR3 region has 11 residues. The CDR3 nucleotides read TGTGCCAGCAGTTCTATGAATGAGCAGTTCTTC. Its translation: CASSSMNEQFF.

J is TRBJ2-5 and V is TRBV7-2, with D possibly being TRBD2 (6 bases). Between the trimmed V and J ends, which lost 3 bases and 13 bases, there was a span of 18 bases. Germline CDR1 SGHTA, CDR2 FQGNSA. The CDR3 has 13 amino acids. CDR3 bases: TGTGCCAGCAGCTTGAACTGGGGGGATAGGGTGTACTTC. It codes for CASSLNWGDRVYF.

The rearrangement joins TRBV4-1 to TRBJ1-5; D possibly corresponds to TRBD1 (6 bases). The CDR3 is 14 amino acids. Trimming cost V 5 bases and J 7 bases, with 15 bases left between them. CDR1 is MGHRA and CDR2 is YSYEKL in the germline V gene. CDR3 region: CASSSAGAFQPQHF. CDR3 nucleotide sequence: TGCGCCAGCAGCTCGGCGGGGGCGTTCCAGCCCCAGCATTTT.

This chain links TRBV6-5 with TRBJ1-2; D is possibly TRBD1 (6 bases). V lost 8 bases and J lost 8, with 18 bases in between. CDR1 is MNHEY and CDR2 is SVGAGI in the germline V gene. The CDR3 covers 13 residues. CDR3 protein: CASGPRGLIGYTF. In DNA form, the CDR3 reads TGTGCCAGCGGCCCCAGGGGATTAATCGGCTACACCTTC.